These 3 T cell receptor beta chains originate from one sample sequenced in a study of technical replicates of blood from a handful of donors. Sequenced by immunoSEQ multiplex PCR; TCRdb stores in-frame clones only, minus some. This table holds some 70,000 clones, less than 97% found once. Sequencing was performed on T cells isolated from PBMCs. The receptors originated from a human donor in good health.

The V and J genes are TRBV27 and TRBJ2-3; TRBD2 is a possible D gene (6 bases). CDR1 and CDR2 from the germline V gene are MNHEY and SMNVEV (reference sequence). V lost 5 bases and J 6 bases, leaving 15 bases between the germline ends. CDR3 length: 14 amino acids. CDR3 bases: TGTGCCAGCAGTATAGGTGTAGGGACTGATACGCAGTATTTT. Its translation is CASSIGVGTDTQYF.

The chain joins TRBV2 to TRBJ1-4, with TRBD1 matching 7 bases. The CDR3 contains 18 residues. The V gene's germline CDR1 is SNHLY and CDR2 FYNNEI. V was pared by 7 bases and J by 1 base, with 15 bases of the junction left unmatched. CDR3 nucleotide sequence: TGTGCCAGCAAATCGCTGACAGGGTCGGAAGGAACTAATGAAAAACTGTTTTTT. This codes for CASKSLTGSEGTNEKLFF.

This chain uses TRBV4-1 with TRBJ2-7, with TRBD2 matching 7 bases. The CDR3 runs to 14 residues. Germline loops: CDR1 MGHRA, CDR2 YSYEKL. V lost 3 bases to trimming and J lost 5 bases; unmatched junction nucleotides: 7. This chain's CDR3 is CASSHGWGGNEQYF. The CDR3 bases are TGCGCCAGCAGCCATGGGTGGGGGGGAAACGAGCAGTACTTC.